The present T cell receptor beta chain was sequenced within a study of cytomegalovirus exposure and HLA in healthy donors. Primers for the PCR totalled 60 Vbeta and 13 Jbeta. Clones were read by immunoSEQ multiplex PCR, and TCRdb kept only the in-frame ones, dropping some. The sample shows about 130,000 clones, around 77% of them seen only once. The germline V gene has CDR1 SGHRS and CDR2 YFSETQ. The CDR3 loop spans 14 amino acids. V dropped 1 base and J dropped 4 bases, with 11 bases sitting between them. Sequencing used PBMCs. The rearrangement links TRBV5-1 to TRBJ1-1; the D is unclear. This TCR was recovered from a man aged 25-45 years in good health and CMV-seronegative. CDR3 protein: CASSLSTVGTEAFF. For the CDR3, the DNA is TGCGCCAGCAGCTTGTCTACAGTGGGCACTGAAGCTTTCTTT.